This is a list of T cell receptor beta chains from one sample in a study of Graves' ophthalmopathy and Graves' hyperthyroidism. TCRdb independently ran MiXCR on the multiplex PCR reads; one entry per CDR3 protein. The sample yields about 340,000 distinct CDR3 sequences, about a sixth seen once. The sequenced sample consisted of peripheral blood. These receptor sequences come from an adult man with Graves' ophthalmopathy. The CDR3 runs from the conserved cysteine through the conserved F or W.

v_gene: TRBV28
j_gene: TRBJ2-7
CDR3aa: CASSNYGTDYEQYF

v_gene: TRBV6-5
j_gene: TRBJ1-2
CDR3aa: CASSSFGEGDGYTF

v_gene: TRBV28
j_gene: TRBJ2-4
CDR3aa: CASSLMGLGRLNIQYF

v_gene: TRBV4-1
j_gene: TRBJ2-5
CDR3aa: CARSRLAVETQYF

v_gene: TRBV7-9
j_gene: TRBJ1-2
CDR3aa: CASSNREGYGYTF

v_gene: TRBV7-8
j_gene: TRBJ1-6
CDR3aa: CASSLGSLPYNSPLHF

v_gene: TRBV6-1
j_gene: TRBJ2-7
CDR3aa: CASSDWSREQYF

v_gene: TRBV12-3/TRBV12-4
j_gene: TRBJ2-5
CDR3aa: CASSLGTARETQYF

v_gene: TRBV6-1
j_gene: TRBJ2-7
CDR3aa: CASKEGDRPQYF

v_gene: TRBV19
j_gene: TRBJ2-7
CDR3aa: CASSAAGTPTYEQYF

v_gene: TRBV5-1
j_gene: TRBJ1-1
CDR3aa: CASSQRGSGGTEAFF

v_gene: TRBV20-1
j_gene: TRBJ1-1
CDR3aa: CSARVGALTEAFF

v_gene: TRBV6-1
j_gene: TRBJ1-2
CDR3aa: CASSPTGRPGYTF

v_gene: TRBV27
j_gene: TRBJ2-7
CDR3aa: CASSTGGGWYEQYF

v_gene: TRBV20-1
j_gene: TRBJ2-7
CDR3aa: CSAGPGRFSYEQYF

v_gene: TRBV2
j_gene: TRBJ2-5
CDR3aa: CASFPGLGRGEETQYF

v_gene: TRBV7-7
j_gene: TRBJ2-5
CDR3aa: CASSLSNSGRAETQYF

v_gene: TRBV12-3/TRBV12-4
j_gene: TRBJ1-1
CDR3aa: CASSWTGANTEAFF

v_gene: TRBV19
j_gene: TRBJ2-2
CDR3aa: CASSLYIQGTGELFF

v_gene: TRBV29-1
j_gene: TRBJ2-2
CDR3aa: CSAKNTGELFF

v_gene: TRBV11-2
j_gene: TRBJ2-5
CDR3aa: CASSKTDGQETQYF

v_gene: TRBV30
j_gene: TRBJ1-2
CDR3aa: CAWSAGLYGYTF

v_gene: TRBV18
j_gene: TRBJ1-1
CDR3aa: CASSPKMNTEAFF

v_gene: TRBV30
j_gene: TRBJ1-2
CDR3aa: CAWKKGSSYGYTF

v_gene: TRBV5-1
j_gene: TRBJ2-4
CDR3aa: CASSSTVAKNIQYF

v_gene: TRBV5-1
j_gene: TRBJ1-6
CDR3aa: CASSLEGQGGSPLHF

v_gene: TRBV19
j_gene: TRBJ1-5
CDR3aa: CASSPTGGVGQPQHF

v_gene: TRBV29-1
j_gene: TRBJ1-1
CDR3aa: CSGRQVNTEAFF

v_gene: TRBV11-2
j_gene: TRBJ2-2
CDR3aa: CASSYQVDLAVTGELFF

v_gene: TRBV19
j_gene: TRBJ1-5
CDR3aa: CASSIGGDRNQPQHF

v_gene: TRBV9
j_gene: TRBJ1-3
CDR3aa: CASSPRTGGDTIYF